This passage covers 20 T cell receptor beta chains from one sample sequenced in a study of T cells in Graves' hyperthyroidism and ophthalmopathy. Authors of the study amplified TCR beta CDR3 regions from RNA transcripts. The TCR CDR3 first-round RT-PCR relied on the HTBI primer set. MiXCR, applied by TCRdb to the multiplex PCR reads, yields one record per CDR3 protein. Of around 400,000 distinct CDR3 sequences listed, around 13% are singletons. The sequencing sample was made of blood. Receptors were obtained from a woman younger than 35 with Graves' hyperthyroidism.

This clonotype was recorded many times. The chain uses TRBV5-1 and TRBJ2-1; a possible D gene is TRBD2 (7 bases). This CDR3 spans 16 amino acids. Trimming pared 0 bases from V and 3 bases from J, leaving 13 bases between. Germline CDR1 reads SGHRS; CDR2 reads YFSETQ. CDR3 DNA sequence: TGCGCCAGCAGCTTGGGTGGGGGGGCCGGCTACAATGAGCAGTTCTTC. Its translation is CASSLGGGAGYNEQFF.

The sample holds a few counts of this clonotype. V is TRBV19 and J is TRBJ1-2, with D perhaps TRBD1 (5 bases). Germline V gene data show CDR1 as LNHDA and CDR2 as SQIVND (reference sequence). The V end lost 4 bases, the J end lost 10 bases, and 19 bases lay between the germline ends. The CDR3 totals 14 residues. CDR3 nucleotides: TGTGCCAGTAGTAACCACGACAGACCCCGGGTCTACACCTTC. Residues: CASSNHDRPRVYTF.

The rearrangement uses TRBV7-9 and TRBJ1-6, with a possible D match to TRBD1 (6 bases). The germline gives CDR1 SEHNR, CDR2 FQNEAQ (reference sequence). V was shortened by 2 bases and J by 7 bases, with 12 bases between the two germline ends. CDR3 length equals 15 residues. In DNA, the CDR3 is TGTGCCAGCAGCTTAATGGGGGGCAGAAATTCACCCCTCCACTTT. Amino acids: CASSLMGGRNSPLHF.

The chain is built from TRBV19 and TRBJ1-5; D unclear. The germline V gene encodes CDR1 LNHDA and CDR2 SQIVND (reference sequence). Between the trimmed V and J ends, which lost 1 base and 1 base, there was a span of 8 bases. The CDR3 contains 15 residues. CDR3 nucleotide sequence: TGTGCCAGTAGTATAGGCAGTCAAAGCAATCAGCCCCAGCATTTT. Translating it yields CASSIGSQSNQPQHF.

This clonotype was seen repeatedly, ten times or more. The rearrangement uses TRBV6-1 and TRBJ1-1; no clear D. Trimming removed 5 bases from V and 3 bases from J, with 13 bases in between. Germline V CDR1 and CDR2: MNHNS, SASEGT. CDR3 length: 14 residues. CDR3 sequence reads: CASSSSGADTEAFF. The CDR3 DNA reads as TGTGCCAGCAGTTCGAGTGGCGCGGACACTGAAGCTTTCTTT.

At least ten counts were recorded for this clonotype. The J gene is TRBJ2-3, the V gene TRBV7-2; D not certain. V gave up 0 bases and J gave up 3 bases, with 10 bases separating them. The germline V gene has CDR1 SGHTA and CDR2 FQGNSA. This CDR3 region has 15 residues. The CDR3 spells CASSLAIRATDTQYF. The CDR3 bases are TGTGCCAGCAGCTTAGCGATTAGGGCGACAGATACGCAGTATTTT. Filled out from reference TRBV7-2 and TRBJ2-3, the complete variable domain reads GAGVSQSPSNKVTEKGKDVELRCDPISGHTALYWYRQSLGQGLEFLIYFQGNSAPDKSGLPSDRFSAERTGGSVSTLTIQRTQQEDSAVYLCASSLAIRATDTQYFGPGTRLTVL.

In its sample, this clonotype was seen many times. V usage is TRBV6-1 and J usage is TRBJ1-1; unclear D gene. Germline V gene lookup returns CDR1 MNHNS and CDR2 SASEGT. This CDR3 region has 10 residues. V lost 6 bases and J 3 bases, leaving 2 bases between the germline ends. CDR3 nucleotides: TGTGCCAGCAGAGACACTGAAGCTTTCTTT. The encoded protein is CASRDTEAFF.

This clonotype has a count of ten or more. The rearrangement joins TRBV10-3 to TRBJ2-7; D is uncertain. CDR3 size: 17 residues. Trimming removed 0 bases at V and 2 bases at J, with 17 bases between. Per the germline V gene, CDR1 is ENHRY and CDR2 is SYGVKD. CDR3 DNA: TGTGCCATCAGTGAGTCGAGCCGGTTTCCCCTGACCTACGAGCAGTACTTC. Protein: CAISESSRFPLTYEQYF.

This clonotype was recorded at least ten times. This chain links TRBV15 with TRBJ1-1; no definite D call. The germline gives CDR1 LNHNV, CDR2 YYDKDF (reference sequence). This CDR3 region has 18 residues. Trimming stripped 2 bases from V and 5 bases from J, with 24 bases between. Here the CDR3 reads CATSRLSVGPKLGTEAFF. CDR3 in DNA: TGTGCCACCAGCAGACTTTCGGTAGGTCCCAAACTCGGGACTGAAGCTTTCTTT.

The J gene is TRBJ2-4, the V gene TRBV6-1; 10 positions agree with TRBD1. The junction had 6 bases not matched to a gene; V was cut back by 3 bases and J by 1 base. Germline CDR1 is MNHNS and CDR2 is SASEGT. The CDR3 is 17 residues long. CDR3 sequence (DNA): TGTGCCAGCAGTGAGGACAGGGGGAATTGGGCCAAAAACATTCAGTACTTC. Encoded protein: CASSEDRGNWAKNIQYF.

This clonotype was observed at least ten times. The V call is TRBV27, the J call TRBJ2-1, with D perhaps matching TRBD1 or TRBD2 (5 bases each). V was shortened by 5 bases and J by 8 bases, with 10 bases between the two germline ends. The CDR3 sequence is 12 residues long. CDR1 is MNHEY and CDR2 is SMNVEV in the germline V gene (reference sequence). The CDR3: CASSPMGDEQFF. The CDR3 DNA reads as TGTGCCAGCAGTCCCATGGGGGATGAGCAGTTCTTC.

In nucleotides, the CDR3 is TGTGCCAGCGAGCGTCAGGGGACTGGATTCTATGGCTACACCTTC. Protein sequence: CASERQGTGFYGYTF. V is TRBV6-2 or TRBV6-3 and J is TRBJ1-2; D may be TRBD1 (6 bases). The CDR3 contains 15 residues. CDR1 is MNHEY and CDR2 is SVGEGT in the germline V gene. V lost 8 bases and J 4 bases, leaving 20 bases between the germline ends.

The chain links TRBV24-1 to TRBJ2-7; possible D gene TRBD1, 6 bases. The V gene's germline CDR1 is KGHDR and CDR2 SFDVKD. This CDR3 has 14 residues. Deletions cut 4 bases from V and 0 bases from J, with 9 bases between. The DNA for the CDR3 is TGTGCCACCAGTGACCAGGGGACCTCCTACGAGCAGTACTTC. It encodes CATSDQGTSYEQYF.

The sample holds many counts of this clonotype. This chain uses TRBV5-1 with TRBJ2-7; D perhaps matches TRBD2 (5 bases). The V gene's germline CDR1 is SGHRS and CDR2 YFSETQ. CDR3 length equals 15 residues. V was pared by 5 bases and J by 7 bases, with 22 bases between. The DNA for the CDR3 is TGCGCCAGCAGGTTGATCGGGGTAGCGACGGGGGAGCAGTACTTC. This encodes CASRLIGVATGEQYF.

The chain is built from TRBV5-8 and TRBJ1-4; 8 bases align to TRBD1. The CDR3 consists of 14 residues. J gave up 7 bases and V 4 bases, and 6 bases lay outside the gene matches. Germline V CDR1 and CDR2: SGHTS, YDEGEE. For the CDR3, the DNA is TGTGCCAGCAGCCCAGGGGGCAAGAGTGAAAAACTGTTTTTT. Amino acid sequence: CASSPGGKSEKLFF. Looking up the rest from reference TRBV5-8 and TRBJ1-4 gives the full variable domain: EAGVTQSPTHLIKTRGQQATLRCSPISGHTSVYWYQQALGLGLQFLLWYDEGEERNRGNFPPRFSGRQFPNYSSELNVNALELEDSALYLCASSPGGKSEKLFFGSGTQLSVL.

This clonotype was recorded a few times. The V and J genes are TRBV7-2 and TRBJ1-3; 7 bases match TRBD1. The CDR3 has 17 residues. Germline CDR1 reads SGHTA; CDR2 reads FQGNSA. The junction had 5 bases not matched to a gene; V was cut back by 0 bases and J by 0 bases. The CDR3 region has the DNA TGTGCCAGCAGCTTAGCACCGACAGGGCCCTCTGGAAACACCATATATTTT. Translated, it gives CASSLAPTGPSGNTIYF.

The chain joins TRBV5-4 to TRBJ2-7; tentative D call: TRBD1 (6 bases). Germline V gives CDR1 SGHNT, CDR2 YYREEE (reference sequence). The CDR3 runs to 14 residues. V lost 0 bases, J lost 6 bases, and 13 bases lay in between. In DNA, the CDR3 is TGTGCCAGCAGCTTGGTGGGGGCGAACGGCGAGCAGTACTTC. Translated: CASSLVGANGEQYF. The whole variable domain, filled in from reference TRBV5-4 and TRBJ2-7, reads ETGVTQSPTHLIKTRGQQVTLRCSSQSGHNTVSWYQQALGQGPQFIFQYYREEENGRGNFPPRFSGLQFPNYSSELNVNALELDDSALYLCASSLVGANGEQYFGPGTRLTVT.

This clonotype was counted ten times or more. CDR3 region: CSARDVTGRNQPQHF. In nucleotides, the CDR3 is TGCAGTGCTAGAGATGTGACAGGGCGCAATCAGCCCCAGCATTTT. V and J are TRBV20-1 and TRBJ1-5; 7 nucleotides match TRBD1. Germline lookup yields CDR1 DFQATT and CDR2 SNEGSKA (reference sequence). The CDR3 extends over 15 amino acids. V lost 0 bases and J lost 2; bases outside the gene matches: 4.

This clonotype has ten or more counts. A junction end diverges from the germline sequence, so it may reflect a read error. The chain couples TRBV7-7 to TRBJ2-1; 8 bases are a match to TRBD1. Germline-derived CDR1 and CDR2 are SSHAT and FNYEAQ (reference sequence). The CDR3 runs to 15 residues. DNA for the CDR3: TGTGCTAGCAGCTCCCGACAGGGGAGGCAGCATGAGCAGTTCTTC. It yields the protein CASSSRQGRQHEQFF.

This clonotype was picked up many times. J is TRBJ2-7 and V is TRBV7-9, with TRBD1 as a possible D gene (6 bases). V was clipped by 5 bases and J by 4 bases, with 24 bases between them. This CDR3 is built from 17 residues. CDR1 is SEHNR and CDR2 is FQNEAQ in the germline V gene (reference sequence). The CDR3 here is CASSTIEGESGSYEQYF. The CDR3 coding sequence is TGTGCCAGCAGCACGATCGAGGGGGAGAGTGGCTCTTACGAGCAGTACTTC.